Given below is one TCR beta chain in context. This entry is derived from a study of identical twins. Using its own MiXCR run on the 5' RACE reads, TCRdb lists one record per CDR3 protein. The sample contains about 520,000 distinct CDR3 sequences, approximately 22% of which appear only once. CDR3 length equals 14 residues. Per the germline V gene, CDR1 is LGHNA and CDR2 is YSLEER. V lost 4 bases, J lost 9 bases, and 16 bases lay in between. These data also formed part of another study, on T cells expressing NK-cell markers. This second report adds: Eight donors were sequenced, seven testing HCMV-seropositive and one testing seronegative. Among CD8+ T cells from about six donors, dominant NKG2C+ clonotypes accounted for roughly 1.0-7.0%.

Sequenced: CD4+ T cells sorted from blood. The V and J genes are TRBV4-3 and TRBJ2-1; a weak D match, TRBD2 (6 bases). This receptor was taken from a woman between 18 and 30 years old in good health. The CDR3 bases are TGCGCCAGCAGCCTAGGCTCGGGGCGGGGTGAGCAGTTCTTC. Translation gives CASSLGSGRGEQFF.